This note documents a single T cell receptor beta chain sequence. Its antigen is not yet known. The input lacks base qualities; no much larger clone sits a single base away. Another Seattle source contributed samples from volunteer blood donors who had recovered from COVID-19. The collaborating institutions used their own protocols to collect whole blood in K2EDTA tubes. Collaborator samples were shipped for TCRbeta analysis as frozen whole blood, isolated PBMCs, or DNA extracted from either sample type. The immunoSEQ Assay, a bias-controlled multiplex PCR, was used to amplify TCRbeta CDR3 regions from genomic DNA. Per the source publication's procedure: Nucleated cell counts per sample were estimated from amplification of reference gene primers within the assay. To quantify the absolute abundance of each unique TCRbeta CDR3 rearrangement, sequence reads were collapsed and filtered. For each sample, productive Simpson clonality was calculated as the square root of Simpson's diversity index across productive rearrangements. TCRdb limited this immuneACCESS table to in-frame rearrangements with V and J called. A share of clones is missing; checked studies link under half to unresolved V genes, and the rest is unexplained. V and J calls and clone size are given by that table; D and trimming were obtained from the DNA. This sample has about 240,000 clones in its table, and approximately 90% of those were observed once. The top ten clones comprise 7.2% of the sample.

This sample is drawn from a study of blood T cell repertoires in COVID-19 (dated by TCRdb to the early 2020s). Background for the entire study: Samples covering the acute and convalescent phases of COVID-19 were provided by collaborators in the United States, Italy and Spain. The prospective study material was composed of cDNA or gDNA derived from T cells, B-cell-depleted T cells, or PBMCs. Subjects who had been exposed to COVID-19, were actively infected with it, or had recovered from it provided the deeply sampled blood TCRbeta repertoires that made up the dataset. The repertoires were released in a freely available public database intended as a resource for research on the immune response to SARS-CoV-2. The samples were drawn from the first 160 participants of the ongoing ImmuneRACE study and from roughly 1,300 subjects provided by 6 global collaborators. Sample metadata almost always included a de-identified subject ID, COVID-19 status, age in years and sex. Where available, HLA class I and class II types were obtained from metadata supplied by the sample provider rather than from assay-based typing.

Findings and caveats that apply to the study as a whole: Clinical and demographic metadata were provided uncurated, with the amount varying by source and participant.

The CDR3 contains 15 residues, cysteine and phenylalanine counted. The retained sequence is limited to the CDR3, 45 bases, with the frame set at the first base. A distance of 10 bases separates the germline ends of V and J, which lose 3 bases and 1 base respectively. CDR1 and CDR2, looked up from the germline V gene, are KGHSH and LQKENI. This sequence was found in a man between 60 and 70 years old who had recovered from COVID-19. Input material: peripheral blood. The chain is encoded by TRBV18 joined to TRBJ2-1; the best D guess is TRBD1, with 7 bases matching. The CDR3 reads as follows: CASSPEGASYNEQFF. The bases are TGTGCCAGCTCACCGGAGGGGGCTTCCTACAATGAGCAGTTCTTC.